What follows are 30 T cell receptor beta chains derived from one specimen sequenced in a study of T cell responses to AZD1222 COVID-19 vaccine. Assay: immunoSEQ multiplex PCR; the TCRdb copy retains only in-frame clones and omits some. This sample has roughly 84,000 clones; 80% to 90% occur once, and the top ten carry 9% to 14%. The sequenced sample was peripheral blood, obtained 28 days after the second AZD1222 dose. The receptors stem from an adult who received the AZD1222 COVID-19 vaccine.

This chain links TRBV4-1 with TRBJ2-1, with 15 bases that match TRBD2. With V trimmed by 0 bases and J by 8 bases, 2 bases remained unmatched. The CDR3 contains 16 residues. Germline V gene lookup returns CDR1 MGHRA and CDR2 YSYEKL. CDR3: CASSQDGTSGRYEQFF. For the CDR3, the DNA is TGCGCCAGCAGCCAAGACGGGACTAGCGGGAGGTATGAGCAGTTCTTC.

The rearrangement joins TRBV19 to TRBJ1-2; 7 nucleotides match TRBD1. The V segment lost 3 bases and the J segment 4 bases; nucleotides outside the gene matches: 5. The CDR3 extends over 14 amino acids. Germline CDR1 LNHDA, CDR2 SQIVND (reference sequence). In nucleotides, the CDR3 is TGTGCCAGTAGTATTAGGGGGCAGGGCTATGGCTACACCTTC. Its translation: CASSIRGQGYGYTF. Supplemented by reference TRBV19 and TRBJ1-2, the full variable domain reads DGGITQSPKYLFRKEGQNVTLSCEQNLNHDAMYWYRQDPGQGLRLIYYSQIVNDFQKGDIAEGYSVSREKKESFPLTVTSAQKNPTAFYLCASSIRGQGYGYTFGSGTRLTVV.

About this clone itself: The sample contains more than one DNA sequence encoding this CDR3. The rearrangement links TRBV18 to TRBJ2-5, with D maybe TRBD2 (6 bases). V lost 6 bases and J 2 bases, leaving 13 bases between the germline ends. Germline CDR1 and CDR2: KGHSH and LQKENI. The CDR3 length is 14 residues. CDR3 sequence: CASSPGTAQETQYF. Written as DNA, the CDR3 is TGTGCCAGCTCTCCCGGGACTGCGCAAGAGACCCAGTACTTC.

The chain recombines TRBV2 with TRBJ1-6; D remains ambiguous. CDR3 length: 14 amino acids. Trimming removed 6 bases at V and 10 bases at J, with 16 bases between. In germline, CDR1 is SNHLY, CDR2 FYNNEI. In nucleotides, the CDR3 is TGTGCCAGCAGGCCCCGGGAAGGTAAATCACCCCTCCACTTT. Translated: CASRPREGKSPLHF.

This clone appeared once. The chain recombines TRBV12-3 or TRBV12-4 with TRBJ1-5, with D hard to call. This CDR3 spans 13 amino acids. V shed 5 bases and J shed 5 bases, with 10 bases lying between them. CDR3 DNA: TGTGCCAGCAGTGCCAGACTAGATCAGCCCCAGCATTTT. Its protein product is CASSARLDQPQHF.

This clone turned up a few times. The V call is TRBV7-9, the J call TRBJ1-2; 8 bases are shared with TRBD1. V shed 5 bases and J 4 bases; nucleotides not matched to a gene: 3. This CDR3 region has 13 residues. Germline CDR1 is SEHNR and CDR2 is FQNEAQ (reference sequence). This chain's CDR3 is CASSIDRGYGYTF. The CDR3, as DNA: TGTGCCAGCAGCATTGACAGGGGCTATGGCTACACCTTC.

This clone was observed a handful of times. The chain employs TRBV28 and TRBJ2-1; 12 positions match TRBD2. The CDR3 is 12 amino acids. Germline V gene sequence: CDR1 MDHEN, CDR2 SYDVKM. V lost 11 bases and J lost 7; bases outside the gene matches: 3. The CDR3 region is CALAGGLNEQFF. CDR3 coding DNA: TGTGCCCTAGCGGGGGGGCTGAATGAGCAGTTCTTC.

This clone was counted only a few times. This chain uses TRBV3-1 (or the pseudogene TRBV3-2) with TRBJ2-7; TRBD1 might be the D (7 bases). Looked up from germline, CDR1 is LGHDT and CDR2 is YNNKEL (reference sequence). The ends were cut back, 0 bases at V and 6 bases at J, with 12 bases in the middle. The CDR3 totals 14 residues. Written as DNA, the CDR3 is TGTGCCAGCAGCCAAGATGTCCAGGGGGGCGAGCAGTACTTC. This sequence encodes CASSQDVQGGEQYF.

This clone turned up a few times. The CDR3 here is CASSPGQGLSYEQYF. The CDR3 nucleotides are TGCGCCAGCAGTCCGGGACAGGGGCTGTCCTACGAGCAGTACTTC. The chain recombines TRBV4-1 with TRBJ2-7, with 10 bases identical to TRBD1. CDR3 length: 15 amino acids. J lost 1 base, V lost 6 bases, and 6 bases had no gene match. The germline gives CDR1 MGHRA, CDR2 YSYEKL.

The sample holds a few counts of this clone. The rearrangement joins TRBV7-2 to TRBJ2-1, with D perhaps matching TRBD1 (5 bases). In germline, CDR1 is SGHTA, CDR2 FQGNSA. There are 13 residues in the CDR3. Deletions cut 3 bases from V and 6 bases from J, with 9 bases between. CDR3 protein: CASSFGRVNEQFF. CDR3 sequence (DNA): TGTGCCAGCAGCTTTGGCAGGGTCAATGAGCAGTTCTTC.

This clone is termed medium-sized. CDR3 nucleotide sequence: TGTGCCAGCAGTGATAGATTGGCGGCAGGAGGTTCACCCCTCCACTTT. Protein sequence: CASSDRLAAGGSPLHF. This chain joins TRBV6-1 and TRBJ1-6; D is unclear. The CDR3 loop spans 16 amino acids. Germline V lookup: CDR1 MNHNS, CDR2 SASEGT. Trimming pared 3 bases from V and 9 bases from J, leaving 18 bases between.

J is TRBJ1-1 and V is TRBV6-2 or TRBV6-3; TRBD1 matches at 7 bases. CDR1 is MNHEY, CDR2 SVGEGT, per germline. The length of the CDR3 is 15 residues. V shed 6 bases, J shed 1 base, and the junction held 8 bases outside the gene matches. CDR3 sequence (DNA): TGTGCCAGCAGCCGTTACCGGGACAGGAACACTGAAGCTTTCTTT. It yields the protein CASSRYRDRNTEAFF.

This chain joins TRBV11-2 and TRBJ2-1, with D possibly TRBD2 on 7 matching bases. This CDR3 is built from 16 residues. V was cut by 5 bases and J by 8 bases, with 22 bases left in between. Germline V CDR1 and CDR2: SGHAT, FQNNGV. CDR3 loop: CASSHQGVGGRYEQFF. CDR3 in DNA: TGTGCCAGCAGCCACCAGGGAGTCGGGGGGCGATATGAGCAGTTCTTC.

V and J are TRBV28 and TRBJ2-7; D is perhaps TRBD1 (6 bases). V dropped 7 bases and J dropped 3 bases, with 16 bases sitting between them. Germline loops: CDR1 MDHEN, CDR2 SYDVKM. This CDR3 is built from 14 residues. CDR3 DNA: TGTGCCAGCACTATTCCGGGACATCTCTACGAGCAGTACTTC. Translating gives CASTIPGHLYEQYF.

V gene TRBV3-1 (or the pseudogene TRBV3-2) combines with J gene TRBJ1-1; TRBD1 aligns across 7 bases. Germline CDR1 reads LGHDT; CDR2 reads YNNKEL (reference sequence). With V trimmed by 6 bases and J by 9 bases, 10 bases remained unmatched. The CDR3 runs to 13 residues. CDR3 loop: CASRNRGAGKAFF. The DNA for the CDR3 is TGTGCCAGCAGAAACAGGGGAGCCGGAAAAGCTTTCTTT.

There are a few counts of this clone. This sequence joins TRBV28 and TRBJ2-7; possible D gene TRBD2, 6 bases. The V gene's germline CDR1 is MDHEN and CDR2 SYDVKM. The CDR3 loop spans 15 amino acids. Trimming took off 8 bases at V and 1 base at J, with 18 bases between the two ends. As DNA, the CDR3 is TGTGCCAGCGATAACACGGGGCTAGCGTCCTACGAGCAGTACTTC. It is translated as CASDNTGLASYEQYF. Together with reference TRBV28 and TRBJ2-7, the CDR3 gives the full variable domain: DVKVTQSSRYLVKRTGEKVFLECVQDMDHENMFWYRQDPGLGLRLIYFSYDVKMKEKGDIPEGYSVSREKKERFSLILESASTNQTSMYLCASDNTGLASYEQYFGPGTRLTVT.

The CDR3 here is CASSFDIMNTEAFF. As DNA, the CDR3 is TGCGCCAGCAGCTTTGACATTATGAACACTGAAGCTTTCTTT. The V and J genes are TRBV5-1 and TRBJ1-1; D gene unclear. This CDR3 contains 14 residues. Germline values: CDR1 SGHRS, CDR2 YFSETQ. Trimming stripped 2 bases from V and 0 bases from J, with 8 bases between.

The chain joins TRBV29-1 to TRBJ1-1, with a tentative D call TRBD1 (6 bases). The CDR3 has 13 amino acids. V lost 5 bases, J lost 3 bases, and 13 bases lay in between. Per germline, CDR1 SQVTM and CDR2 ANQGSEA. The CDR3 region is CSVRRGRDTEAFF. CDR3 nucleotide sequence: TGCAGCGTTCGCAGGGGACGGGACACTGAAGCTTTCTTT.

The chain couples TRBV28 to TRBJ1-2; D gene uncertain. This CDR3 has 14 residues. CDR1 is MDHEN, CDR2 SYDVKM, per germline. The V end lost 6 bases, the J end lost 2 bases, and 13 bases lay between the germline ends. The CDR3 sequence: CASSYNQRNYGYTF. The DNA for the CDR3 is TGTGCCAGCAGCTATAACCAGAGAAACTATGGCTACACCTTC.

The chain links TRBV5-8 to TRBJ2-2, with D possibly matching TRBD1 (6 bases). In germline, CDR1 is SGHTS, CDR2 YDEGEE. The CDR3 has 16 residues. V gave up 0 bases and J gave up 5 bases, with 14 bases separating them. CDR3: CASSLAGAARTGELFF. The CDR3 DNA reads TGTGCCAGCAGCTTGGCAGGGGCAGCAAGGACCGGGGAGCTGTTTTTT.

The chain joins TRBV28 to TRBJ2-3; 9 bases match TRBD2. The CDR3 runs to 17 residues. Unmatched junction bases numbered 11, after V lost 6 bases and J lost 1 base. The V gene's germline CDR1 is MDHEN and CDR2 SYDVKM. This CDR3 is CASSHIAGTSRTDTQYF. The CDR3 coding sequence is TGTGCCAGCAGCCACATCGCCGGGACTAGCCGCACAGATACGCAGTATTTT.

The chain combines TRBV3-1 (or the pseudogene TRBV3-2) with TRBJ2-1; TRBD2 might be the D (5 bases). From germline, CDR1 is LGHDT and CDR2 YNNKEL (reference sequence). The CDR3 consists of 14 residues. Trimming removed 4 bases from V and 8 bases from J, with 15 bases in between. CDR3 region: CASSLGSGWDEQFF. CDR3 nucleotides: TGTGCCAGCAGCCTAGGCTCGGGGTGGGATGAGCAGTTCTTC.

In this sample, this clone turned up a few times. The chain carries TRBV5-1 and TRBJ2-1, with TRBD2 matching 11 bases. J gave up 8 bases and V 1 base, and 5 bases lay outside the gene matches. Looked up from germline, CDR1 is SGHRS and CDR2 is YFSETQ. CDR3 length equals 15 residues. The CDR3, as DNA: TGCGCCAGCAGCTTGAGTCTAGCGGGGGGCGATGAGCAGTTCTTC. It specifies CASSLSLAGGDEQFF.

The chain joins TRBV20-1 to TRBJ2-7; D gene uncertain. V was clipped by 3 bases and J by 4 bases, with 7 bases between them. The CDR3 covers 11 residues. Germline V gene data show CDR1 as DFQATT and CDR2 as SNEGSKA (reference sequence). The CDR3 DNA reads TGCAGTGCTAGTAGGGAATACGAGCAGTACTTC. Encoded protein: CSASREYEQYF.

This clone was seen a handful of times. The genes are TRBV7-2 and TRBJ1-1; TRBD1 might be the D (5 bases). CDR1 is SGHTA and CDR2 is FQGNSA in the germline V gene. This CDR3 spans 13 amino acids. V shed 6 bases and J shed 6 bases, with 14 bases lying between them. The CDR3 nucleotides read TGTGCCAGCAGTCGCCGGGGGAAGGCTGAAGCTTTCTTT. The encoded protein is CASSRRGKAEAFF.

This clone has only a few counts. The chain links TRBV28 to TRBJ1-4, with D perhaps TRBD1 (6 bases). Germline V gene lookup returns CDR1 MDHEN and CDR2 SYDVKM. With 3 bases removed from V and 3 bases from J, the gap between germline ends came to 11 bases. This CDR3 is 15 amino acids long. Here the CDR3 reads CASSFRTVANEKLFF. Written as DNA, the CDR3 is TGTGCCAGCAGTTTCAGGACAGTCGCTAATGAAAAACTGTTTTTT. The full variable domain, in which reference TRBV28 and TRBJ1-4 provide the parts outside the CDR3, is DVKVTQSSRYLVKRTGEKVFLECVQDMDHENMFWYRQDPGLGLRLIYFSYDVKMKEKGDIPEGYSVSREKKERFSLILESASTNQTSMYLCASSFRTVANEKLFFGSGTQLSVL.

J is TRBJ2-2 and V is TRBV9; 7 bases agree with TRBD1. The CDR3 runs to 15 residues. J was trimmed by 1 base and V by 4 bases; bases with no gene match: 4. The germline V gene has CDR1 SGDLS and CDR2 YYNGEE. CDR3 in DNA: TGTGCCAGCAGCCCACGGGACAGGAACACCGGGGAGCTGTTTTTT. The encoded protein is CASSPRDRNTGELFF.

The V gene is TRBV7-2, the J gene TRBJ2-1; 14 bases are shared with TRBD2. Germline CDR1 is SGHTA and CDR2 is FQGNSA. This CDR3 comprises 15 residues. V lost 7 bases, J lost 8 bases, and 7 bases stayed unmatched. The chain's CDR3 is CASTATSGRAHEQFF. The CDR3 coding sequence is TGTGCCAGCACCGCGACTAGCGGGAGGGCCCATGAGCAGTTCTTC.

This chain links TRBV19 with TRBJ1-6; D is undetermined. CDR3 length: 15 residues. Germline lookup yields CDR1 LNHDA and CDR2 SQIVND (reference sequence). V lost 1 base, J lost 7 bases, and 11 bases lay in between. The CDR3 coding sequence is TGTGCCAGTAGTATAGCGGCCAGGACCAATTCACCCCTCCACTTT. This sequence encodes CASSIAARTNSPLHF.

J is TRBJ1-5 and V is TRBV6-5; no firm D call. The V and J ends lost 5 bases and 0 bases respectively, with 11 bases between them. The V gene's germline CDR1 is MNHEY and CDR2 SVGAGI. The CDR3 runs to 15 residues. This chain's CDR3 is CASSREFGSNQPQHF. The CDR3 region has the DNA TGTGCCAGCAGTCGTGAGTTCGGTAGCAATCAGCCCCAGCATTTT.